One and the same sample provided the 16 T cell receptor beta chains below, sequenced in a study of blood T cell repertoires in COVID-19. Sequenced by immunoSEQ multiplex PCR; TCRdb stores in-frame clones only, minus some. The sample has 200,000 or so clones, roughly nine tenths seen once. Sequences were obtained from PBMCs or T cells enriched from blood (not recorded which). Receptors were obtained from a woman in her twenties or thirties who had recovered from COVID-19.

The rearrangement joins TRBV4-3 to TRBJ2-5; 7 nucleotides line up with TRBD1. Looked up from germline, CDR1 is LGHNA and CDR2 is YSLEER. The CDR3 spans 16 residues. V lost 0 bases to trimming and J lost 4 bases; unmatched junction nucleotides: 8. The CDR3 reads CASSQDFRGKAETQYF. CDR3 coding DNA: TGCGCCAGCAGCCAAGATTTCAGGGGGAAGGCAGAGACCCAGTACTTC.

The CDR3 region has the DNA TGTGCCAGCAGTACAGGGGGCGGTGGCTACACCTTC. It translates to CASSTGGGGYTF. This chain connects TRBV27 to TRBJ1-2; 9 positions agree with TRBD1. From germline, CDR1 is MNHEY and CDR2 SMNVEV (reference sequence). The V and J ends lost 5 bases and 7 bases, in that order; junction bases with no gene match: 2. The CDR3 has 12 residues.

This chain connects TRBV13 to TRBJ1-2; 9 bases fit TRBD1. The germline V gene has CDR1 PRHDT and CDR2 FYEKMQ (reference sequence). J was trimmed by 4 bases and V by 4 bases; bases with no gene match: 7. This CDR3 has 15 residues. The CDR3 coding sequence is TGTGCCAGCAGCTCATGGACAGGGGAGCCCTATGGCTACACCTTC. This codes for CASSSWTGEPYGYTF.

The V gene is TRBV6-8, the J gene TRBJ1-3; maybe TRBD1 (5 bases). Deletions cut 0 bases from V and 9 bases from J, with 30 bases between. CDR1 and CDR2 from the germline V gene are MNHGY and SAAAGT. The CDR3 length is 20 residues. CDR3 in amino acids: CASSYSTLPQGANFMGTIYF. The CDR3 DNA reads as TGTGCCAGCAGTTACTCGACTTTGCCCCAAGGGGCGAATTTTATGGGCACCATATATTTT.

V is TRBV5-1 and J is TRBJ1-6, with 8 bases fitting TRBD1. V lost 0 bases to trimming and J lost 0 bases; unmatched junction nucleotides: 5. This CDR3 has 18 residues. Per the germline V gene, CDR1 is SGHRS and CDR2 is YFSETQ. The chain's CDR3 is CASSLETGDSSYNSPLHF. CDR3 nucleotides: TGCGCCAGCAGCTTGGAGACAGGGGATAGCTCCTATAATTCACCCCTCCACTTT.

CDR3 in amino acids: CASRPGQGFAQPQHF. The CDR3 coding sequence is TGTGCCAGTAGGCCGGGACAGGGTTTTGCTCAGCCCCAGCATTTT. The chain links TRBV19 to TRBJ1-5; 9 bases fit TRBD1. Trimming cost V 6 bases and J 6 bases; bases outside gene matches: 9. CDR3 length: 15 residues. The V gene's germline CDR1 is LNHDA and CDR2 SQIVND (reference sequence).

The chain joins TRBV29-1 to TRBJ1-5, with TRBD1 identical over 9 bases. CDR1 is SQVTM, CDR2 ANQGSEA, per germline. The CDR3 extends over 14 amino acids. Unmatched junction bases numbered 8, after V lost 6 bases and J lost 5 bases. The CDR3 DNA sequence: TGCAGCGTCATGGACAGGGGAAAGGATCAGCCCCAGCATTTT. Protein: CSVMDRGKDQPQHF.

This clone was seen a few times. This rearrangement joins TRBV4-3 to TRBJ1-2; D gene unclear. CDR3 length: 14 residues. The germline V gene has CDR1 LGHNA and CDR2 YSLEER. The germline V and J ends were trimmed by 4 bases and 8 bases, with 17 bases remaining between them. CDR3 protein: CASSRGPVKKGYTF. As DNA, the CDR3 is TGCGCCAGCAGCCGAGGGCCCGTCAAAAAGGGCTACACCTTC.

This clone showed up just once. The J gene is TRBJ1-5, the V gene TRBV7-9, with 8 bases matching TRBD1. The ends lost 6 bases at V and 6 bases at J; junction bases unmatched: 7. CDR3 size: 14 residues. Germline lookup yields CDR1 SEHNR and CDR2 FQNEAQ (reference sequence). The CDR3 DNA reads as TGTGCCAGCAGTCCAGGGGGCGGTCTTCAGCCCCAGCATTTT. It specifies CASSPGGGLQPQHF.

The J gene is TRBJ1-4, the V gene TRBV5-6; D might be TRBD1 (5 bases). Trimming removed 4 bases at V and 0 bases at J, with 13 bases between. This CDR3 is 16 amino acids long. The germline CDR1 and CDR2 sequences are SGHDT and YYEEEE. CDR3 region: CASSPRVFPTNEKLFF. As DNA, the CDR3 is TGTGCCAGCAGCCCCAGGGTTTTTCCAACTAATGAAAAACTGTTTTTT. Drawing the rest from reference TRBV5-6 and TRBJ1-4, the complete variable domain is DAGVTQSPTHLIKTRGQQVTLRCSPKSGHDTVSWYQQALGQGPQFIFQYYEEEERQRGNFPDRFSGHQFPNYSSELNVNALLLGDSALYLCASSPRVFPTNEKLFFGSGTQLSVL.

The V gene is TRBV11-3, the J gene TRBJ2-3, with 9 bases lining up with TRBD2. Germline CDR1 and CDR2: SGHNT and YENEEA. V lost 5 bases and J lost 3; bases outside the gene matches: 12. This CDR3 contains 17 residues. CDR3 in DNA: TGTGCCAGCAGCGTAGGGCCGGGACTAGCTTTAACAGATACGCAGTATTTT. Protein sequence: CASSVGPGLALTDTQYF.

The chain combines TRBV5-8 with TRBJ2-3; D is possibly TRBD2 (6 bases). Germline values: CDR1 SGHTS, CDR2 YDEGEE. V was trimmed by 4 bases and J by 2 bases, leaving 14 bases between them. This CDR3 region has 15 residues. The CDR3 DNA is TGTGCCAGCAGCCTCCGGGACTTTCCCACAGATACGCAGTATTTT. This translates into CASSLRDFPTDTQYF.

This chain links TRBV7-9 with TRBJ1-1; weak D call: TRBD1 (5 bases). The CDR3 spans 15 residues. V lost 1 base and J 0 bases, leaving 9 bases between the germline ends. Germline CDR1 SEHNR, CDR2 FQNEAQ (reference sequence). CDR3 nucleotides: TGTGCCAGCAGCTTAGGGGCAGGGATGAACACTGAAGCTTTCTTT. Its translation: CASSLGAGMNTEAFF.

The chain couples TRBV6-6 to TRBJ2-2; 14 bases map to TRBD2. CDR1 is MNHNY and CDR2 is SVGAGI in the germline V gene (reference sequence). This CDR3 contains 16 residues. Unmatched junction bases numbered 4, after V lost 4 bases and J lost 6 bases. This chain's CDR3 is CASSSPTSGGAGELFF. The CDR3 DNA reads TGTGCCAGCAGTTCCCCGACTAGCGGGGGGGCCGGGGAGCTGTTTTTT.

V is TRBV7-3 and J is TRBJ2-1, with 8 bases that match TRBD2. Germline values: CDR1 SGHTA, CDR2 FQGTGA. The CDR3 is 15 residues long. After removal of 4 bases from V and 6 bases from J, the junction contained 8 bases not matched to a gene. The CDR3 here is CASSSFGGDFNEQFF. The CDR3 DNA is TGTGCCAGCAGCTCTTTCGGGGGGGATTTCAATGAGCAGTTCTTC.

This chain links TRBV5-1 with TRBJ2-5; D is possibly TRBD2 (5 bases). The CDR3 has 12 amino acids. Trimming took off 5 bases at V and 5 bases at J, with 10 bases between the two ends. Germline V gene data show CDR1 as SGHRS and CDR2 as YFSETQ. The CDR3 nucleotides read TGCGCCAGCAGTACGACGGGGGAGACCCAGTACTTC. This codes for CASSTTGETQYF. Looking up the rest from reference TRBV5-1 and TRBJ2-5 gives the full variable domain: KAGVTQTPRYLIKTRGQQVTLSCSPISGHRSVSWYQQTPGQGLQFLFEYFSETQRNKGNFPGRFSGRQFSNSRSEMNVSTLELGDSALYLCASSTTGETQYFGPGTRLLVL.